This TCR beta chain was captured in a study of CD8 T cells in Susac syndrome. Random hexamers primed reverse transcription of 0.5 to 1 ug RNA. MiXCR, run by TCRdb on the immunoSEQ multiplex PCR reads, gives a single entry per CDR3 protein. The sample holds about 300,000 distinct CDR3 sequences, about nine tenths seen once. The ends were cut back, 1 base at V and 0 bases at J, with 10 bases in the middle. This CDR3 contains 15 residues. Germline-derived CDR1 and CDR2 are SEHNR and FQNEAQ (reference sequence). The sequence came from a human donor with multiple sclerosis. Sequenced material: CD8+ T cells from PBMCs. The genes are TRBV7-9 and TRBJ2-7; D possibly corresponds to TRBD2 (6 bases). CDR3 sequence (DNA): TGTGCCAGCAGCTTAGTCCTCGGGAGCTCCTACGAGCAGTACTTC. Amino acid sequence: CASSLVLGSSYEQYF.